The clone carrying this T cell receptor beta chain showed up just once. The sample belongs to a study of shared clonotypes between healthy human individuals. V dropped 1 base and J dropped 8 bases, with 9 bases sitting between them. This CDR3 region has 12 residues. The germline V gene has CDR1 SGHRS and CDR2 YFSETQ. Assay: immunoSEQ multiplex PCR; the TCRdb copy retains only in-frame clones and omits some. The sample lists approximately 620,000 clones, approximately 97% seen once, with about 0.057% in the top ten. The chain couples TRBV5-1 to TRBJ1-2; D gene uncertain. This clonotype was sampled from a woman between 25 and 40 years old in good health. The specimen was naive CD4+ T cells sorted from blood. Subset described: CD45RA+ positively selected. The CDR3 is CASSLPGMGYTF. In DNA, the CDR3 is TGCGCCAGCAGCTTGCCGGGGATGGGCTACACCTTC.